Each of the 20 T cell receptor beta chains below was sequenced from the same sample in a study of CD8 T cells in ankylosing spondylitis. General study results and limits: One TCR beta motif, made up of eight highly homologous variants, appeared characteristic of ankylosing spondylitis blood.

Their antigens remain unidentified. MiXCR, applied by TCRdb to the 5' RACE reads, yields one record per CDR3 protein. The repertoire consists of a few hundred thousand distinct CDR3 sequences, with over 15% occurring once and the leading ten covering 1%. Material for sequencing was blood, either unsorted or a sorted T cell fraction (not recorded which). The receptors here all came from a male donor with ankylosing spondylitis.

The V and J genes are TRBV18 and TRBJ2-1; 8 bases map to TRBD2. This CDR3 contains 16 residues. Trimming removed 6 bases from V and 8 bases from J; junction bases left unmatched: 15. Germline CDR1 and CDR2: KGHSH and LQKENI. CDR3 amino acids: CASSPASGGGQDEQFF. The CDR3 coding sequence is TGTGCCAGCTCCCCTGCTTCGGGAGGGGGTCAGGATGAGCAGTTCTTC.

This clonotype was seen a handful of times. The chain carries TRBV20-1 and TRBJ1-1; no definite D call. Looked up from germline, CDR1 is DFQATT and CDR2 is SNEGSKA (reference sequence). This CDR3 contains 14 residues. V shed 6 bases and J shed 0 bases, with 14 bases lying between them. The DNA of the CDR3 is TGCAGTGCACAAGCTGGGGAAATGAACACTGAAGCTTTCTTT. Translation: CSAQAGEMNTEAFF.

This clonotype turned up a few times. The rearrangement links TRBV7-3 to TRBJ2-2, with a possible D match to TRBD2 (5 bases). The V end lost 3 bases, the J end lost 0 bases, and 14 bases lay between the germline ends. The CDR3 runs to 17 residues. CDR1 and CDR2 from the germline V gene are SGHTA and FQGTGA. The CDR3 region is CASSFWTGATNTGELFF. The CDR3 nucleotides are TGTGCCAGCAGCTTCTGGACTGGCGCGACGAACACCGGGGAGCTGTTTTTT.

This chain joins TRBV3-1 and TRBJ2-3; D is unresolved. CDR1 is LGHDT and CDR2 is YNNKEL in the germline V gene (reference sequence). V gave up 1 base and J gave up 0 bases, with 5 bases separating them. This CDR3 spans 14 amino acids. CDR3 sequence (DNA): TGTGCCAGCAGCCAAGCGGCTAGCACAGATACGCAGTATTTT. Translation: CASSQAASTDTQYF.

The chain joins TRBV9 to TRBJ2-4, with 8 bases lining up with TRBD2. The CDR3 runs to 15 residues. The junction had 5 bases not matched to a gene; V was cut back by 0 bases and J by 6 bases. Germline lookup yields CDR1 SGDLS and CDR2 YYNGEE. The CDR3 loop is CASSVGEGLVNIQYF. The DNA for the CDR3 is TGTGCCAGCAGCGTAGGTGAGGGACTAGTAAACATTCAGTACTTC.

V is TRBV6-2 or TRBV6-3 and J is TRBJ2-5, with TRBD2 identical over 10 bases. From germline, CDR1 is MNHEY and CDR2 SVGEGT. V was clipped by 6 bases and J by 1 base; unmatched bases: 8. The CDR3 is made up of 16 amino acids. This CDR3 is CASSPLSGRVQETQYF. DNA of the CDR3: TGTGCCAGCAGCCCCCTCAGCGGGAGGGTCCAAGAGACCCAGTACTTC.

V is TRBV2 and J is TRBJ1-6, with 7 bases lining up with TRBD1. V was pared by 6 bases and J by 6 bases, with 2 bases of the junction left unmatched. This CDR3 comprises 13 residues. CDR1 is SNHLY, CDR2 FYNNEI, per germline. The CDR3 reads CASRDRFNSPLHF. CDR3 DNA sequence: TGTGCCAGCAGGGACAGGTTTAATTCACCCCTCCACTTT.

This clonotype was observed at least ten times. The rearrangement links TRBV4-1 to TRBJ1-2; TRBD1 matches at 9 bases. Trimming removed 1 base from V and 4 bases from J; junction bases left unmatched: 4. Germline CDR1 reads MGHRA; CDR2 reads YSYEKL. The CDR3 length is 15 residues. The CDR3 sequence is CASSQGQGGGYGYTF. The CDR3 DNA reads TGCGCCAGCAGCCAAGGACAGGGGGGTGGCTATGGCTACACCTTC.

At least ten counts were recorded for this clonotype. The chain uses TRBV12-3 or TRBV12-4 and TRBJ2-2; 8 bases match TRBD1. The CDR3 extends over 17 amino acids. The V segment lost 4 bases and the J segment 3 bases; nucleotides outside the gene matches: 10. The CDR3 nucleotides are TGTGCCAGCAGTTCCGGGGGCAGGGGGCAGGACACCGGGGAGCTGTTTTTT. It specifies CASSSGGRGQDTGELFF.

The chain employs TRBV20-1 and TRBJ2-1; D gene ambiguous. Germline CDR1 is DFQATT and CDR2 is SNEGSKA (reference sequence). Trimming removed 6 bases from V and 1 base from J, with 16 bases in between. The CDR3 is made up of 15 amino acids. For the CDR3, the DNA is TGCAGTGCCTTTGGTCTTAACCCTTCCTACAATGAGCAGTTCTTC. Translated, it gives CSAFGLNPSYNEQFF.

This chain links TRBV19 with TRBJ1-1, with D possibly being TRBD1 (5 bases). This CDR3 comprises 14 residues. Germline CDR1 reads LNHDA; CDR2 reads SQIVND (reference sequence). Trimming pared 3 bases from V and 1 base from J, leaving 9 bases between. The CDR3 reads CASSMPGQNTEAFF. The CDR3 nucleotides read TGTGCCAGTAGTATGCCAGGGCAGAACACTGAAGCTTTCTTT.

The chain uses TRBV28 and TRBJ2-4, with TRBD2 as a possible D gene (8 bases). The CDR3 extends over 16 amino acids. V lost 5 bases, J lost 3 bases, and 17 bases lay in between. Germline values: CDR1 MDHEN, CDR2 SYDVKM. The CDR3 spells CASSSSGTVGKNIQYF. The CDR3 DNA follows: TGTGCCAGCAGTAGTAGCGGGACAGTAGGCAAAAACATTCAGTACTTC.

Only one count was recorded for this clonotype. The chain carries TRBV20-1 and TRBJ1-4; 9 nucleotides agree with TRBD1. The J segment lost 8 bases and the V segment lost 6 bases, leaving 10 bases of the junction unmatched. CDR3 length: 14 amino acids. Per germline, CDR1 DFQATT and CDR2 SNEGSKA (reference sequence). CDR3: CSADRDRVSEKLFF. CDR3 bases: TGCAGTGCGGACCGGGACAGGGTATCCGAAAAACTGTTTTTT.

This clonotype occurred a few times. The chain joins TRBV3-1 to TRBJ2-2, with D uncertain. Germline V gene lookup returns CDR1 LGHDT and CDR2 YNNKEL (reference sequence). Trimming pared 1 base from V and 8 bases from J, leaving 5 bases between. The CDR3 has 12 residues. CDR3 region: CASSQGGGELFF. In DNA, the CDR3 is TGTGCCAGCAGCCAAGGGGGAGGGGAGCTGTTTTTT.

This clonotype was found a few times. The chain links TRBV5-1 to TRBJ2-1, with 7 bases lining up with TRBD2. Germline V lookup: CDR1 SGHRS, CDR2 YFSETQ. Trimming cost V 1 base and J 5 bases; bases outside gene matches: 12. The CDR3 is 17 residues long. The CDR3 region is CASSLSHETSIHNEQFF. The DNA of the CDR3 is TGCGCCAGCAGCTTGTCGCATGAGACTAGCATCCACAATGAGCAGTTCTTC.

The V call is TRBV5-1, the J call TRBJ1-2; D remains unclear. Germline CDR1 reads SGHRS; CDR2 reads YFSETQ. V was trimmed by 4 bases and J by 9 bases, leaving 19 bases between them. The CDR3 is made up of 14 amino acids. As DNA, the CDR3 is TGCGCCAGCAGCCCCGAAGGGTGGACTGGTAGCTACACCTTC. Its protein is CASSPEGWTGSYTF. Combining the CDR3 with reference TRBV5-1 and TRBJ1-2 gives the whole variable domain KAGVTQTPRYLIKTRGQQVTLSCSPISGHRSVSWYQQTPGQGLQFLFEYFSETQRNKGNFPGRFSGRQFSNSRSEMNVSTLELGDSALYLCASSPEGWTGSYTFGSGTRLTVV.

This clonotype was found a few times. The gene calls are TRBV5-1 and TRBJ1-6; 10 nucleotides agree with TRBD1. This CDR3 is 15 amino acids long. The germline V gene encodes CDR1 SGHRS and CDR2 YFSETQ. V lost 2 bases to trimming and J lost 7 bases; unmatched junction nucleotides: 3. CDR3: CASSFGQGDNSPLHF. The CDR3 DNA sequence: TGCGCCAGCAGCTTTGGACAGGGGGACAATTCACCCCTCCACTTT.

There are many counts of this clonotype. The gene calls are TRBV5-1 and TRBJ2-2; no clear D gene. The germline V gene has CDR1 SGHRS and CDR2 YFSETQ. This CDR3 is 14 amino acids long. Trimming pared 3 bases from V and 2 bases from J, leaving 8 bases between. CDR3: CASSSGSNTGELFF. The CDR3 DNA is TGCGCCAGCAGCTCGGGCTCTAACACCGGGGAGCTGTTTTTT.

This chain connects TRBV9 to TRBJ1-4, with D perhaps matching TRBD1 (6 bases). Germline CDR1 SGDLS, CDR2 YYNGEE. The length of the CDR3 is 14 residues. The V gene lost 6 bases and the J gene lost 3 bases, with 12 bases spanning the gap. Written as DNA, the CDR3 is TGTGCCAGCACCGACAGGCCGTCTAATGAAAAACTGTTTTTT. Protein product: CASTDRPSNEKLFF.

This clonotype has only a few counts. In nucleotides, the CDR3 is TGCAGTGCTCCCCCATCGGGGCTGACGGACACTGAAGCTTTCTTT. Translation: CSAPPSGLTDTEAFF. This chain joins TRBV20-1 and TRBJ1-1; D may be TRBD1 (5 bases). Trimming shortened V by 5 bases and J by 3 bases, and 19 bases separated the two germline ends. The CDR3 runs to 15 residues. The germline gives CDR1 DFQATT, CDR2 SNEGSKA (reference sequence).